This T cell receptor (beta chain) came from a study of cytomegalovirus exposure and HLA in healthy donors. Unmatched junction bases numbered 2, after V lost 4 bases and J lost 6 bases. The CDR3 has 15 amino acids. The germline gives CDR1 MNHEY, CDR2 SVGAGI. The PCR used 60 Vbeta and 13 Jbeta primers. Data came from immunoSEQ multiplex PCR; TCRdb stores just in-frame clones and leaves some out. The data contain about 150,000 clones, approximately 75% of them singletons. The V gene is TRBV6-5, the J gene TRBJ2-1, with 14 bases identical to TRBD2. Sequenced input: PBMCs. The TCR comes from a man aged 18 to 29 in good health and CMV-seronegative. This CDR3 is CASSWGLAGANEQFF. The CDR3 DNA sequence: TGTGCCAGCAGTTGGGGACTAGCGGGGGCCAATGAGCAGTTCTTC.